This T cell receptor (beta chain) was captured in a study of post-analysis software for immune sequencing data. Study details: The disease courses spanned relapsing-remitting, secondary progressive and progressive-relapsing forms of multiple sclerosis.

Study outcomes and limitations: A significant reduction in normalized Chao1 diversity was observed in multiple sclerosis patients versus controls.

Incorporated into the TCR beta cDNA libraries were unique molecular identifiers, which served to reduce PCR and sequencing biases. Approximately 500,000 cDNA molecules were obtained from around 0.96 to 9.9 million T cells. TCRdb reprocessed the PCR reads via MiXCR and lists one record per CDR3 protein. Found here are roughly 400,000 distinct CDR3 sequences, more than 30% of them singletons; the top ten hold less than 10%. Details on this clonotype: The antigen remains undetermined.

The material sequenced was blood. This clonotype was sampled from a girl aged 2 to 9 with multiple sclerosis.

The CDR3 nucleotides are TGTGCCAGCAGCTCAGACAGGGGTCGTCTTTACAATCAGCCCCAGCATTTT. Translating it yields CASSSDRGRLYNQPQHF. V gene TRBV5-6 combines with J gene TRBJ1-5, with 8 bases fitting TRBD1. V lost 3 bases and J lost 3; bases outside the gene matches: 11. CDR3 length: 17 amino acids. Germline V gene sequence: CDR1 SGHDT, CDR2 YYEEEE.